Listed here are 13 T cell receptor beta chains from one sample, sequenced in a study of neurological immune-mediated disorders. TCRdb itself ran the 5' RACE reads through MiXCR, one entry per CDR3 protein. The sample has 44,000 or so distinct CDR3 sequences; about 6% are singletons. The sample was CD4+ T cells from blood. These receptors were obtained from a woman aged 40 to 50 in good health.

This clonotype was observed at least ten times. This chain joins TRBV29-1 and TRBJ2-7; possible D gene TRBD2, 6 bases. Trimming cost V 6 bases and J 6 bases, with 15 bases left between them. Germline CDR1 is SQVTM and CDR2 is ANQGSEA. There are 12 residues in the CDR3. CDR3 protein: CSVGGSSGEQYF. DNA of the CDR3: TGCAGCGTCGGAGGGAGCAGTGGCGAGCAGTACTTC.

This clonotype has at least ten counts. This rearrangement joins TRBV12-3 or TRBV12-4 to TRBJ2-1; possibly TRBD2 for D (6 bases). Trimming shortened V by 8 bases and J by 10 bases, and 12 bases separated the two germline ends. The CDR3 runs to 11 residues. The CDR3 nucleotides read TGTGCCAGCGTGATAGCGGTCGAGCAGTTCTTC. As protein: CASVIAVEQFF.

This clonotype has ten or more counts. The chain is built from TRBV6-5 and TRBJ2-2, with D hard to call. The CDR3 extends over 16 amino acids. The V gene's germline CDR1 is MNHEY and CDR2 SVGAGI. The V gene lost 6 bases and the J gene lost 6 bases, with 20 bases spanning the gap. This CDR3 is CASSKGSASGAGELFF. The DNA of the CDR3 is TGTGCCAGCAGCAAAGGGTCGGCCTCGGGTGCCGGGGAGCTGTTTTTT.

By share, this clonotype counts as medium-sized. The V gene is TRBV20-1, the J gene TRBJ2-3, with unresolved D. V dropped 1 base and J dropped 4 bases, with 18 bases sitting between them. The germline V gene has CDR1 DFQATT and CDR2 SNEGSKA (reference sequence). This CDR3 region has 16 residues. CDR3 sequence reads: CSARGGIATDPDTQYF. Here the CDR3 DNA reads TGCAGTGCTAGAGGTGGAATAGCCACTGACCCAGATACGCAGTATTTT.

This clonotype was seen many times. The J gene is TRBJ2-5, the V gene TRBV6-1, with a weak D call TRBD1 (5 bases). The germline CDR1 and CDR2 sequences are MNHNS and SASEGT. This CDR3 comprises 14 residues. With 7 bases removed from V and 5 bases from J, the gap between germline ends came to 17 bases. This chain's CDR3 is CASTSGRGMETQYF. In nucleotides, the CDR3 is TGTGCCAGCACCTCCGGAAGGGGCATGGAGACCCAGTACTTC.

This clonotype was found many times. This CDR3 reads CASSFLRTQETQYF. In DNA form, the CDR3 reads TGTGCCAGCAGCTTTTTACGGACCCAAGAGACCCAGTACTTC. The chain couples TRBV5-5 to TRBJ2-5, with no clear D. Per germline, CDR1 SGHKS and CDR2 YYEKEE (reference sequence). This CDR3 is built from 14 residues. V shed 2 bases and J shed 1 base, with 9 bases lying between them.

This clonotype occurred many times. This chain connects TRBV20-1 to TRBJ1-5; D not certain. The CDR3 spans 13 residues. V dropped 3 bases and J dropped 11 bases, with 17 bases sitting between them. The germline V gene has CDR1 DFQATT and CDR2 SNEGSKA (reference sequence). As DNA, the CDR3 is TGCAGTGCTAGTGCCCAGCCCCTTGAGGCCCAGCATTTT. It yields the protein CSASAQPLEAQHF.

Many counts were recorded for this clonotype. The rearrangement uses TRBV5-1 and TRBJ2-7; 8 nucleotides agree with TRBD1. After removal of 3 bases from V and 0 bases from J, the junction contained 5 bases not matched to a gene. The CDR3 length is 15 residues. The germline CDR1 and CDR2 sequences are SGHRS and YFSETQ. CDR3 protein: CASSSGTGYSYEQYF. The CDR3 DNA reads TGCGCCAGCAGCTCGGGGACAGGCTACTCCTACGAGCAGTACTTC.

This clonotype was counted many times. V usage is TRBV5-6 and J usage is TRBJ2-7; 10 bases agree with TRBD2. The CDR3 has 15 residues. The germline V gene has CDR1 SGHDT and CDR2 YYEEEE. J lost 7 bases, V lost 4 bases, and 11 bases had no gene match. The CDR3 DNA sequence: TGTGCCAGCAGCCTGGGTACTAGCGGGGTCTATGAGCAGTACTTC. Translating gives CASSLGTSGVYEQYF.

This clonotype was seen ten or more times. V usage is TRBV20-1 and J usage is TRBJ2-1; 9 bases align to TRBD2. Germline assignment: CDR1 DFQATT and CDR2 SNEGSKA (reference sequence). Trimming removed 3 bases from V and 7 bases from J; junction bases left unmatched: 13. There are 16 residues in the CDR3. CDR3 sequence: CSAREWGTSRGNEQFF. The CDR3 region has the DNA TGCAGTGCTAGGGAGTGGGGGACTAGCAGAGGGAATGAGCAGTTCTTC.

This clonotype was seen repeatedly, ten times or more. The chain employs TRBV10-2 and TRBJ2-2; no clear D. This CDR3 comprises 13 residues. Germline CDR1 is WSHSY and CDR2 is SAAADI. Trimming left V 6 bases short and J 6 bases short, with 11 bases between. The CDR3 here is CASRGRSSGELFF. The DNA for the CDR3 is TGCGCCAGCAGAGGACGGAGTTCCGGGGAGCTGTTTTTT.

This clonotype was seen repeatedly, ten times or more. The rearrangement links TRBV29-1 to TRBJ2-3; D is possibly TRBD1 (5 bases). The CDR3 loop spans 15 amino acids. V lost 5 bases and J 0 bases, leaving 15 bases between the germline ends. Germline V gene sequence: CDR1 SQVTM, CDR2 ANQGSEA. This CDR3 reads CSVPRPGISTDTQYF. The DNA of the CDR3 is TGCAGCGTTCCGCGGCCAGGGATAAGCACAGATACGCAGTATTTT.

This clonotype was recorded many times. The chain is built from TRBV27 and TRBJ2-3; no firm D call. Trimming took off 5 bases at V and 6 bases at J, with 9 bases between the two ends. Germline V gene data show CDR1 as MNHEY and CDR2 as SMNVEV (reference sequence). This CDR3 has 12 residues. The CDR3 region is CASSPQMDTQYF. Here the CDR3 DNA reads TGTGCCAGCAGTCCCCAGATGGATACGCAGTATTTT.